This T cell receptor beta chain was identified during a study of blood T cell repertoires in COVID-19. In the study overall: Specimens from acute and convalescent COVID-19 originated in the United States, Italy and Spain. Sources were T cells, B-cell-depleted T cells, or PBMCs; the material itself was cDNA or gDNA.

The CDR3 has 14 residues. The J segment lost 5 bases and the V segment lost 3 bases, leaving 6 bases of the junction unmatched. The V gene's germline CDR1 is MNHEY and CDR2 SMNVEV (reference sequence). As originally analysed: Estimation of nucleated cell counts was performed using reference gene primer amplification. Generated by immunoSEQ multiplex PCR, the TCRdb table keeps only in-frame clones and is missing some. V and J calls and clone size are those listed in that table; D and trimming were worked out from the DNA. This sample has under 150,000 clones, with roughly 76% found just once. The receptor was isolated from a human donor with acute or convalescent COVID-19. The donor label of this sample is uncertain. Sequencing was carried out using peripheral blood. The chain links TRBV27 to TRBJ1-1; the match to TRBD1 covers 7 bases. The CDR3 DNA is TGTGCCAGCAGTTTCGTACAGGGGTGGACTGAAGCTTTCTTT. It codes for CASSFVQGWTEAFF.